Shown below are 19 T cell receptor beta chains from a single sample sequenced in a study of cytomegalovirus exposure and HLA in healthy donors. PCR amplification relied on 60 Vbeta primers (plus 13 Jbeta primers). The assay was immunoSEQ multiplex PCR, and TCRdb's table has in-frame clones only and misses some. This sample has 110,000 or so clones, with about four fifths found just once. The specimen sequenced was PBMCs. The receptors here all came from a man aged 30-40 years in good health and CMV-seronegative.

This rearrangement joins TRBV28 to TRBJ2-3; 9 bases are shared with TRBD2. The germline V gene encodes CDR1 MDHEN and CDR2 SYDVKM. V shed 5 bases and J 5 bases; nucleotides not matched to a gene: 11. The CDR3 contains 16 residues. The CDR3 spells CASSRLIAGERDTQYF. In DNA form, the CDR3 reads TGTGCCAGCAGTCGACTCATAGCGGGAGAACGAGATACGCAGTATTTT.

CDR3 sequence (DNA): TGTGCCAGCAGTGACAGGGGGCCGGGAAACACCATATATTTT. Translating gives CASSDRGPGNTIYF. The gene calls are TRBV6-5 and TRBJ1-3; TRBD1 matches at 10 bases. The CDR3 length is 14 residues. V was pared by 5 bases and J by 4 bases, with 2 bases of the junction left unmatched. Germline V CDR1 and CDR2: MNHEY, SVGAGI.

The chain recombines TRBV9 with TRBJ2-3; D is undetermined. Germline lookup yields CDR1 SGDLS and CDR2 YYNGEE. There are 13 residues in the CDR3. V lost 0 bases and J 6 bases, leaving 8 bases between the germline ends. The CDR3 nucleotides read TGTGCCAGCAGCGTAGGAGGCGTTGATACGCAGTATTTT. Amino acid sequence: CASSVGGVDTQYF.

The DNA of the CDR3 is TGTGCCAGCAGTTTGGCAGCCTCTGAGGCACTGAAAGCTTTCTTT. Translating gives CASSLAASEALKAFF. The chain joins TRBV27 to TRBJ1-1; D unresolved. The length of the CDR3 is 15 residues. Deletions cut 3 bases from V and 9 bases from J, with 20 bases between. Germline-derived CDR1 and CDR2 are MNHEY and SMNVEV (reference sequence).

This clone was seen only a few times. The rearrangement joins TRBV4-3 to TRBJ1-1; no definite D call. The V gene lost 0 bases and the J gene lost 0 bases, with 14 bases spanning the gap. The CDR3 extends over 17 amino acids. Germline CDR1 LGHNA, CDR2 YSLEER. The CDR3, as DNA: TGCGCCAGCAGCCAAGAAATCGGGGAGGGCGTGAACACTGAAGCTTTCTTT. It translates to CASSQEIGEGVNTEAFF.

This chain joins TRBV6-5 and TRBJ2-7, with 7 bases lining up with TRBD2. Germline-derived CDR1 and CDR2 are MNHEY and SVGAGI. Losses at the gene ends were 0 bases for V and 6 bases for J; bases not matched to a gene: 11. This CDR3 region has 16 residues. The chain's CDR3 is CASSYSYRAGSGEQYF. The CDR3 DNA sequence: TGTGCCAGCAGTTACTCGTATCGAGCGGGATCGGGCGAGCAGTACTTC.

The DNA of the CDR3 is TGTGCCAGCAGCTTAGTATACGGAGAATCCTACGAGCAGTACTTC. Amino acids: CASSLVYGESYEQYF. The genes are TRBV7-9 and TRBJ2-7, with D unclear. The CDR3 spans 15 residues. The germline CDR1 and CDR2 sequences are SEHNR and FQNEAQ (reference sequence). V was cut by 1 base and J by 1 base, with 11 bases left in between.

This clone occurred a few times. The chain combines TRBV30 with TRBJ2-7; D is possibly TRBD1 (5 bases). This CDR3 has 12 residues. Per the germline V gene, CDR1 is GTSNPN and CDR2 is SVGIG (reference sequence). V was clipped by 3 bases and J by 3 bases, with 9 bases between them. CDR3 sequence reads: CAWSRRGYEQYF. In DNA form, the CDR3 reads TGTGCCTGGAGCCGTAGGGGCTACGAGCAGTACTTC.

The gene calls are TRBV7-2 and TRBJ2-7; TRBD2 is a possible D gene (5 bases). The CDR3 consists of 17 residues. The V and J ends lost 1 base and 1 base respectively, with 17 bases between them. Germline CDR1 is SGHTA and CDR2 is FQGNSA. CDR3 DNA: TGTGCCAGCAGCTTAGGTCGAAGGCTAGCTGATTCCTACGAGCAGTACTTC. Translating it yields CASSLGRRLADSYEQYF.

The chain couples TRBV28 to TRBJ2-7, with D perhaps matching TRBD2 (5 bases). V was clipped by 3 bases and J by 6 bases, with 18 bases between them. Germline V lookup: CDR1 MDHEN, CDR2 SYDVKM. CDR3 length equals 15 residues. The CDR3 loop is CASSLPLGRTGEQYF. Here the CDR3 DNA reads TGTGCCAGCAGTTTGCCACTAGGTAGGACGGGCGAGCAGTACTTC.

This clone showed up just a few times. The gene calls are TRBV28 and TRBJ1-5, with D hard to call. CDR1 is MDHEN, CDR2 SYDVKM, per germline. This CDR3 has 12 amino acids. V was trimmed by 5 bases and J by 9 bases, leaving 11 bases between them. CDR3 DNA sequence: TGTGCCAGCAGTCAAGAGGATCGGCCCCAGCATTTT. Translation gives CASSQEDRPQHF. The full variable domain, in which reference TRBV28 and TRBJ1-5 provide the parts outside the CDR3, is DVKVTQSSRYLVKRTGEKVFLECVQDMDHENMFWYRQDPGLGLRLIYFSYDVKMKEKGDIPEGYSVSREKKERFSLILESASTNQTSMYLCASSQEDRPQHFGDGTRLSIL.

The V call is TRBV5-6, the J call TRBJ1-3; maybe TRBD1 (5 bases). This CDR3 spans 14 amino acids. CDR1 SGHDT and CDR2 YYEEEE come from the germline V gene. V was clipped by 2 bases and J by 3 bases, with 9 bases between them. The CDR3 DNA is TGTGCCAGCAGCTTTGGGGGGAGTGGAAACACCATATATTTT. This gives the protein CASSFGGSGNTIYF.

This rearrangement joins TRBV7-2 to TRBJ1-3; possibly TRBD1 for D (5 bases). The CDR3 is 14 amino acids. Trimming left V 5 bases short and J 2 bases short, with 10 bases between. Germline-derived CDR1 and CDR2 are SGHTA and FQGNSA. This CDR3 is CASSPQAAGNTIYF. As DNA, the CDR3 is TGTGCCAGCAGCCCACAGGCGGCTGGAAACACCATATATTTT.

The chain joins TRBV5-6 to TRBJ2-1, with D possibly being TRBD2 (6 bases). The V end was cut by 4 bases, the J end by 2 bases, with 16 bases between. Germline-derived CDR1 and CDR2 are SGHDT and YYEEEE. The length of the CDR3 is 16 residues. CDR3 sequence (DNA): TGTGCCAGCAGCAACCGGGTCGGGGGTACCTACAATGAGCAGTTCTTC. Translated: CASSNRVGGTYNEQFF.

The chain employs TRBV19 and TRBJ1-2; TRBD1 might be the D (6 bases). Germline V gives CDR1 LNHDA, CDR2 SQIVND (reference sequence). V was shortened by 5 bases and J by 8 bases, with 18 bases between the two germline ends. The CDR3 is made up of 14 amino acids. The CDR3 loop reads CASSSRDTPGGYTF. DNA of the CDR3: TGTGCCAGTAGTTCCCGGGACACCCCTGGAGGCTACACCTTC. Full variable domain (rest looked up from reference TRBV19 and TRBJ1-2): DGGITQSPKYLFRKEGQNVTLSCEQNLNHDAMYWYRQDPGQGLRLIYYSQIVNDFQKGDIAEGYSVSREKKESFPLTVTSAQKNPTAFYLCASSSRDTPGGYTFGSGTRLTVV.

The chain has TRBV4-3 and TRBJ2-3, with 8 bases aligning to TRBD2. The CDR3 contains 17 residues. Per the germline V gene, CDR1 is LGHNA and CDR2 is YSLEER. With 1 base clipped from V and 4 bases from J, the junction kept 10 bases outside the gene matches. The CDR3 nucleotides read TGCGCCAGCAGCCAAGCCCCGCCAGCGGGAGTCCCAGATACGCAGTATTTT. Translating gives CASSQAPPAGVPDTQYF.

This clone was detected a few times. V and J are TRBV11-3 and TRBJ2-1; 8 bases match TRBD2. V gave up 3 bases and J gave up 1 base; unmatched junction bases: 8. Germline lookup yields CDR1 SGHNT and CDR2 YENEEA. This CDR3 region has 17 residues. In DNA form, the CDR3 reads TGTGCCAGCAGCTTCCACACGGGAGGGCTATCCTACAATGAGCAGTTCTTC. Translation: CASSFHTGGLSYNEQFF.

The rearrangement links TRBV5-6 to TRBJ1-6; D may be TRBD1 (6 bases). Germline values: CDR1 SGHDT, CDR2 YYEEEE. The V end was cut by 5 bases, the J end by 7 bases, with 16 bases between. This CDR3 region has 15 residues. DNA for the CDR3: TGTGCCAGCAGTGGAGCGGCAGGGGAAAATTCACCCCTCCACTTT. It translates to CASSGAAGENSPLHF.

The V and J genes are TRBV6-6 and TRBJ2-1; D uncertain. The V end was cut by 5 bases, the J end by 1 base, with 9 bases between. The CDR3 contains 14 residues. Germline V gives CDR1 MNHNY, CDR2 SVGAGI (reference sequence). The chain's CDR3 is CASSTTGSYNEQFF. The DNA for the CDR3 is TGTGCCAGCAGTACAACCGGGTCCTACAATGAGCAGTTCTTC.